This T cell receptor beta chain was found in a study of T cells expressing NK-cell markers. Study-wide context: Just one sequenced donor of eight was HCMV-seronegative, while seven were seropositive. Points from the study as a whole: Leadership of the CD3+CD56-NKG2C+ fraction also belonged to these clonotypes in a handful of donors. Clarity on HCMV specificity was lacking for the expanded NKG2C+ T cell clones.

A note on this clonotype: Antigen specificity is unknown.

The CDR3 extends over 15 amino acids. Germline CDR1 SGHRS, CDR2 YFSETQ. Reanalyzing the 5' RACE reads, TCRdb keeps one entry per CDR3 protein, without DNA. The sample data list about 180,000 distinct CDR3 sequences. The TCR originated in a woman aged 18 to 75 in good health. Material: blood T cells: a sorted CD56 or NKG2C T cell subset, CD4+ or CD8+ T cells, or bulk PBMC T cells (not recorded which). The chain recombines TRBV5-1 with TRBJ1-1; TCRdb lists TRBD1, though no DNA is available to test this call. CDR3 residues: CASRFTPGTATEAFF.